This TCR beta chain was profiled in a study of Graves' ophthalmopathy and Graves' hyperthyroidism. The wider study: Peripheral blood was gathered at the point of initial diagnosis, before any treatment started.

Findings and limits, study-wide: Ophthalmopathy could be told apart from stable hyperthyroidism by a 13-signature model (87.88% sensitivity, roughly 80% specificity). Blood contained most expanded thyroid clonotypes exceeding 0.001 frequency.

Scientists amplified the TCR beta CDR3 regions from RNA transcripts. The first round was an RT-PCR with HTBI primers, and the second round was a multiplex PCR. TCRdb reanalysed the multiplex PCR reads using MiXCR and keeps one entry per CDR3 protein. Here the sample spans hundreds of thousands of distinct CDR3 sequences, 22% being singletons. This clonotype was counted many times. Its antigen is still unknown. Ineligible for inclusion were patients with other autoimmune diseases, uncontrolled infections, pregnancy or lactation. V lost 1 base, J lost 2 bases, and 9 bases lay in between. This CDR3 comprises 14 residues. Germline lookup yields CDR1 LGHDT and CDR2 YNNKEL (reference sequence).

This clonotype was sampled from a woman aged 18-29 years with stable Graves' hyperthyroidism. Some clones in this sample may be carry-over from other donors' samples. The sample consisted of peripheral blood. This chain connects TRBV3-1 to TRBJ2-7; D remains unclear. The CDR3 nucleotides are TGTGCCAGCAGCCAAGTAGGCCCTGCCTACGAGCAGTACTTC. This gives the protein CASSQVGPAYEQYF.